Listed here are 10 T cell receptor beta chains from one sample, sequenced in a study of T-cell memory formation after mild COVID-19. TCRdb reprocessed the 5' RACE reads via MiXCR and lists one record per CDR3 protein. Of 550,000 to 650,000 distinct CDR3 sequences in the sample, approximately 15% are singletons; the top ten hold about 7.5%. Sequencing was performed on PBMCs or a T cell subset sorted from them (not recorded which). Receptors were obtained from an adult woman who had mild COVID-19 (a few samples of this study predate the infection). Cell type and time point are not known.

The chain combines TRBV20-1 with TRBJ1-4, with D unresolved. Germline CDR1 reads DFQATT; CDR2 reads SNEGSKA (reference sequence). This CDR3 spans 14 amino acids. The ends were cut back, 0 bases at V and 8 bases at J, with 13 bases in the middle. CDR3 coding DNA: TGCAGTGCTAGAGAGGGTCACCCGGGGGAAAAACTGTTTTTT. Its protein is CSAREGHPGEKLFF.

CDR3 region: CASSTGRDEYNEQFF. The DNA of the CDR3 is TGTGCCAGCAGCACGGGTCGGGACGAATACAATGAGCAGTTCTTC. The chain couples TRBV11-3 to TRBJ2-1; D could derive from TRBD1 or TRBD2 (5 bases each). Trimming removed 5 bases from V and 4 bases from J, with 15 bases in between. There are 15 residues in the CDR3. Germline V gives CDR1 SGHNT, CDR2 YENEEA.

The chain has TRBV18 and TRBJ1-3; the D is unclear. The CDR3 is 13 amino acids. Germline-derived CDR1 and CDR2 are KGHSH and LQKENI. Trimming removed 1 base at V and 4 bases at J, with 5 bases between. As DNA, the CDR3 is TGTGCCAGCTCACCACAAACGGGAAACACCATATATTTT. The encoded protein is CASSPQTGNTIYF. Together with reference TRBV18 and TRBJ1-3, the CDR3 gives the full variable domain: NAGVMQNPRHLVRRRGQEARLRCSPMKGHSHVYWYRQLPEEGLKFMVYLQKENIIDESGMPKERFSAEFPKEGPSILRIQQVVRGDSAAYFCASSPQTGNTIYFGEGSWLTVV.

The CDR3, as DNA: TGCAGTGCTACTGGGGGGCCGAACACTGAAGCTTTCTTT. This sequence encodes CSATGGPNTEAFF. V and J are TRBV20-1 and TRBJ1-1; tentatively, D is TRBD1 (6 bases). Germline V gives CDR1 DFQATT, CDR2 SNEGSKA (reference sequence). CDR3 length: 13 residues. V dropped 4 bases and J dropped 1 base, with 10 bases sitting between them.

This chain joins TRBV7-9 and TRBJ2-1; 9 bases are a match to TRBD1. The CDR3 contains 14 residues. CDR1 is SEHNR and CDR2 is FQNEAQ in the germline V gene (reference sequence). J was trimmed by 5 bases and V by 7 bases; bases with no gene match: 6. The CDR3 is CASTDRGYHNEQFF. CDR3 nucleotide sequence: TGTGCCAGCACGGACAGGGGATACCACAATGAGCAGTTCTTC.

This clonotype was counted between two and nine times. The chain couples TRBV9 to TRBJ2-1; D perhaps matches TRBD2 (7 bases). The V end was cut by 2 bases, the J end by 6 bases, with 18 bases between. The CDR3 is made up of 16 amino acids. Germline V gives CDR1 SGDLS, CDR2 YYNGEE. The CDR3 loop is CASSVHRDRGANEQFF. CDR3 DNA: TGTGCCAGCAGCGTTCACCGGGACCGGGGGGCCAATGAGCAGTTCTTC. Supplemented by reference TRBV9 and TRBJ2-1, the full variable domain reads DSGVTQTPKHLITATGQRVTLRCSPRSGDLSVYWYQQSLDQGLQFLIQYYNGEERAKGNILERFSAQQFPDLHSELNLSSLELGDSALYFCASSVHRDRGANEQFFGPGTRLTVL.

V is TRBV11-1 and J is TRBJ2-1; D may correspond to TRBD1 or TRBD2 (6 bases each). V shed 1 base and J shed 7 bases, with 11 bases lying between them. Looked up from germline, CDR1 is SGHAT and CDR2 is FQDESV (reference sequence). The CDR3 contains 14 residues. DNA for the CDR3: TGTGCCAGCAGCTTAGAACGAGGGGGGAATGAGCAGTTCTTC. This codes for CASSLERGGNEQFF.

The chain uses TRBV20-1 and TRBJ2-1; 12 bases agree with TRBD2. The length of the CDR3 is 15 residues. Germline loops: CDR1 DFQATT, CDR2 SNEGSKA (reference sequence). The trim removed 2 bases at V and 6 bases at J, leaving 5 bases unmatched. The DNA for the CDR3 is TGCAGTGCTAGAACCGGGACTAGCGGGCGCAATGAGCAGTTCTTC. Translation gives CSARTGTSGRNEQFF.

A few counts support this clonotype. V and J are TRBV4-1 and TRBJ1-5; possibly TRBD1 for D (5 bases). CDR1 MGHRA and CDR2 YSYEKL come from the germline V gene. This CDR3 contains 16 residues. The ends were cut back, 4 bases at V and 7 bases at J, with 20 bases in the middle. This CDR3 is CASSLTWGGVGQPQHF. The CDR3 region has the DNA TGCGCCAGCAGCCTCACATGGGGGGGTGTGGGACAGCCCCAGCATTTT.

V is TRBV27 and J is TRBJ2-6, with D tentatively TRBD2 (5 bases). CDR1 is MNHEY and CDR2 is SMNVEV in the germline V gene (reference sequence). The CDR3 contains 16 residues. The V end lost 5 bases, the J end lost 5 bases, and 16 bases lay between the germline ends. DNA of the CDR3: TGTGCCAGCAGTCGCGCCACTAGGGCTAGGGCCAACGTCCTGACTTTC. As protein: CASSRATRARANVLTF.